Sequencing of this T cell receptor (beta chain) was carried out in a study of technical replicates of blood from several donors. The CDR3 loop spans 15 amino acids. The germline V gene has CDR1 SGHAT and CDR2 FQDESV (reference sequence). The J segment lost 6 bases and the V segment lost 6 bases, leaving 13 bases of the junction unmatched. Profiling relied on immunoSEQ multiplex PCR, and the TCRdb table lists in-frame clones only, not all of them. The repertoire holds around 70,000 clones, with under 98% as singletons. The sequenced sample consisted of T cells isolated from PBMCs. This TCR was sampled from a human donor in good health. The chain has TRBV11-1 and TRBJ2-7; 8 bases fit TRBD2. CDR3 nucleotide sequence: TGTGCCAGCAGGCGGGGGGATACAGGGACCGCCGAGCAGTACTTC. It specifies CASRRGDTGTAEQYF.